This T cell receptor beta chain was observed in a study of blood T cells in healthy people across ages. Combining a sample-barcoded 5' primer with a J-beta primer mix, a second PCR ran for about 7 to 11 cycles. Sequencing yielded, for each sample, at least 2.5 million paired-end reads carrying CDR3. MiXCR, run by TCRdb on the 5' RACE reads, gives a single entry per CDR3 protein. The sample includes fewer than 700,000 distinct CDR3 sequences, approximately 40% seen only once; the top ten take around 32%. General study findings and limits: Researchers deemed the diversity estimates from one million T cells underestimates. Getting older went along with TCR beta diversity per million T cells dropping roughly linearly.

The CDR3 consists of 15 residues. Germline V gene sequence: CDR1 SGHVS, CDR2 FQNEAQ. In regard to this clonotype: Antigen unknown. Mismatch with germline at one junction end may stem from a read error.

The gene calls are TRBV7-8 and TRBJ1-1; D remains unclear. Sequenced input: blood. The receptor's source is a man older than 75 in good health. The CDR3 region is CASSPLLQANTGAFF. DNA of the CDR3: TGTGCCAGCAGCCCTCTCCTGCAGGCGAACACTGGAGCTTTCTTT.